The 32 T cell receptor beta chains presented below share a single source sample, sequenced in a study of blood T cell repertoires in COVID-19. Here immunoSEQ multiplex PCR was the method, and the copy in TCRdb shows in-frame clones only, minus some. Among more than 90,000 clones listed, roughly 92% were seen once. The sequencing sample was made of peripheral blood. These receptors originate from a man aged 45-60 years with active COVID-19.

This clone showed up just once. The genes are TRBV7-2 and TRBJ2-1, with D perhaps TRBD2 (6 bases). Germline V gene data show CDR1 as SGHTA and CDR2 as FQGNSA. CDR3 size: 15 residues. Between the trimmed V and J ends, which lost 6 bases and 1 base, there was a span of 13 bases. The CDR3: CASRGGDRSYNEQFF. In nucleotides, the CDR3 is TGTGCCAGCAGGGGGGGAGATAGGTCCTACAATGAGCAGTTCTTC. The entire variable domain, with the rest obtained from reference TRBV7-2 and TRBJ2-1, is as follows: GAGVSQSPSNKVTEKGKDVELRCDPISGHTALYWYRQSLGQGLEFLIYFQGNSAPDKSGLPSDRFSAERTGGSVSTLTIQRTQQEDSAVYLCASRGGDRSYNEQFFGPGTRLTVL.

The chain links TRBV27 to TRBJ2-5, with 10 nucleotides matching TRBD1. The CDR3 consists of 16 residues. V dropped 6 bases and J dropped 1; count of bases not matched to a gene: 8. CDR1 is MNHEY and CDR2 is SMNVEV in the germline V gene (reference sequence). The CDR3, as DNA: TGTGCCAGCAGAAAATTGACAGGGGGCGTCCAAGAGACCCAGTACTTC. Protein sequence: CASRKLTGGVQETQYF.

The chain uses TRBV30 and TRBJ1-3, with 9 bases identical to TRBD1. Germline values: CDR1 GTSNPN, CDR2 SVGIG (reference sequence). V shed 0 bases, J shed 2 bases, and the junction held 2 bases outside the gene matches. The CDR3 length is 15 residues. CDR3: CAWSVRTGAGNTIYF. DNA for the CDR3: TGTGCCTGGAGTGTACGGACAGGGGCTGGAAACACCATATATTTT.

The rearrangement joins TRBV2 to TRBJ2-1, with TRBD2 matching over 7 bases. Unmatched junction bases numbered 16, after V lost 6 bases and J lost 14 bases. CDR3 length equals 14 residues. The germline CDR1 and CDR2 sequences are SNHLY and FYNNEI. CDR3 sequence (DNA): TGTGCCAGCAGAGGACTAGAGGGGTCCAAGTTGGAGTTCTTC. Amino acid sequence: CASRGLEGSKLEFF.

V and J are TRBV5-1 and TRBJ2-3; the match to TRBD2 covers 8 bases. This CDR3 has 14 amino acids. Per the germline V gene, CDR1 is SGHRS and CDR2 is YFSETQ. V lost 0 bases to trimming and J lost 9 bases; unmatched junction nucleotides: 6. Here the CDR3 DNA reads TGCGCCAGCAGCTTGGGGCTAGCGGGTGAGACGCAGTATTTT. The encoded protein is CASSLGLAGETQYF. Combining the CDR3 with reference TRBV5-1 and TRBJ2-3 gives the whole variable domain KAGVTQTPRYLIKTRGQQVTLSCSPISGHRSVSWYQQTPGQGLQFLFEYFSETQRNKGNFPGRFSGRQFSNSRSEMNVSTLELGDSALYLCASSLGLAGETQYFGPGTRLTVL.

The chain uses TRBV18 and TRBJ2-2; tentative D call: TRBD2 (6 bases). The germline V and J ends were trimmed by 5 bases and 4 bases, with 14 bases remaining between them. Germline CDR1 reads KGHSH; CDR2 reads LQKENI. The CDR3 has 15 amino acids. The CDR3 reads CASSAYLAFTGELFF. The DNA for the CDR3 is TGTGCCAGCTCAGCGTATCTAGCGTTCACCGGGGAGCTGTTTTTT.

The rearrangement links TRBV7-9 to TRBJ1-2, with 7 bases fitting TRBD1. J lost 4 bases, V lost 7 bases, and 9 bases had no gene match. The CDR3 runs 14 residues. The germline gives CDR1 SEHNR, CDR2 FQNEAQ (reference sequence). CDR3 sequence: CASTGTAEGYGYTF. CDR3 DNA: TGTGCCAGCACGGGGACAGCGGAGGGCTATGGCTACACCTTC.

This clone was seen only once. The J gene is TRBJ1-4, the V gene TRBV5-1; 9 nucleotides line up with TRBD1. CDR3 size: 15 residues. The germline CDR1 and CDR2 sequences are SGHRS and YFSETQ. The ends lost 0 bases at V and 8 bases at J; junction bases unmatched: 5. In DNA form, the CDR3 reads TGCGCCAGCAGCTTGGCGGGACAGGGTGGAGAAAAACTGTTTTTT. Translation: CASSLAGQGGEKLFF.

V usage is TRBV28 and J usage is TRBJ2-3; 9 positions match TRBD1. Germline trimming cut 8 bases from V and 4 bases from J; bases unmatched to any gene: 10. The CDR3 is 15 residues long. Germline CDR1 and CDR2: MDHEN and SYDVKM. The DNA of the CDR3 is TGTGCCAGCCCCCCGGGACAGGGAGTCTCAGATACGCAGTATTTT. The encoded protein is CASPPGQGVSDTQYF.

This clone came up a few times. The genes are TRBV7-9 and TRBJ2-1; weak D call: TRBD2 (6 bases). Germline V gene lookup returns CDR1 SEHNR and CDR2 FQNEAQ (reference sequence). The ends were cut back, 5 bases at V and 5 bases at J, with 10 bases in the middle. This CDR3 contains 13 residues. Here the CDR3 reads CASSVGLHNEQFF. For the CDR3, the DNA is TGTGCCAGCAGCGTCGGACTACACAATGAGCAGTTCTTC.

The chain employs TRBV28 and TRBJ2-1, with 12 bases fitting TRBD2. V dropped 5 bases and J dropped 10; count of bases not matched to a gene: 30. Germline CDR1 MDHEN, CDR2 SYDVKM. The CDR3 covers 22 residues. As DNA, the CDR3 is TGTGCCAGCAGTCTCATTCAGCCGACTAGCGGGAGAAGATCCAGTACGTTTTGGGAGCAGTTCTTC. As protein: CASSLIQPTSGRRSSTFWEQFF.

The chain is built from TRBV5-1 and TRBJ1-2; D is perhaps TRBD1 (5 bases). Germline assignment: CDR1 SGHRS and CDR2 YFSETQ. Trimming removed 0 bases from V and 8 bases from J, with 17 bases in between. This CDR3 spans 15 amino acids. The CDR3 DNA reads TGCGCCAGCAGCTTGGTATTTGGGGCTACTAGCGGCTACACCTTC. Protein sequence: CASSLVFGATSGYTF.

The V and J genes are TRBV5-1 and TRBJ1-3, with 7 bases lining up with TRBD1. This CDR3 has 16 residues. Per the germline V gene, CDR1 is SGHRS and CDR2 is YFSETQ. Trimming at V came to 0 bases and at J to 2 bases, leaving 5 bases not matched to a gene. CDR3 residues: CASSLDIDRAGNTIYF. Here the CDR3 DNA reads TGCGCCAGCAGCTTGGATATAGACAGGGCTGGAAACACCATATATTTT.

The chain recombines TRBV5-6 with TRBJ1-3; 9 bases are a match to TRBD1. Germline-derived CDR1 and CDR2 are SGHDT and YYEEEE. The CDR3 totals 14 residues. V shed 2 bases and J 4 bases; nucleotides not matched to a gene: 1. Written as DNA, the CDR3 is TGTGCCAGCAGCTTCGGGACAGGGGGAAACACCATATATTTT. Translation: CASSFGTGGNTIYF.

The genes are TRBV14 and TRBJ1-1; no reliable D call. This CDR3 is built from 16 residues. V gave up 1 base and J gave up 5 bases, with 17 bases separating them. Looked up from germline, CDR1 is SGHDN and CDR2 is FVKESK. The CDR3 DNA follows: TGTGCCAGCAGCCAAGGGTTAAGTCGGAGTCGAACTGAAGCTTTCTTT. It is translated as CASSQGLSRSRTEAFF. The full variable domain, completed using reference TRBV14 and TRBJ1-1, is EAGVTQFPSHSVIEKGQTVTLRCDPISGHDNLYWYRRVMGKEIKFLLHFVKESKQDESGMPNNRFLAERTGGTYSTLKVQPAELEDSGVYFCASSQGLSRSRTEAFFGQGTRLTVV.

This clone has only one observation. The chain has TRBV6-6 and TRBJ1-1, with D tentatively TRBD1 (6 bases). The CDR3 length is 14 residues. Germline lookup yields CDR1 MNHNY and CDR2 SVGAGI (reference sequence). Trimming cost V 4 bases and J 4 bases, with 13 bases left between them. The CDR3 loop reads CASSSNREGTEAFF. Here the CDR3 DNA reads TGTGCCAGCAGTTCTAACAGGGAGGGCACTGAAGCTTTCTTT.

The rearrangement uses TRBV10-1 and TRBJ2-7; the match to TRBD1 covers 7 bases. From germline, CDR1 is WNHNN and CDR2 SYGVQD (reference sequence). This CDR3 comprises 16 residues. J was trimmed by 7 bases and V by 4 bases; bases with no gene match: 16. The DNA of the CDR3 is TGCGCCAGCAGTGCCGACAGGGCCGGTACGTGGGGAGAGCAGTACTTC. Amino acids: CASSADRAGTWGEQYF.

In its sample, this clone was seen a few times. J is TRBJ1-3 and V is TRBV28; no reliable D call. CDR1 and CDR2 from the germline V gene are MDHEN and SYDVKM. V was trimmed by 6 bases and J by 5 bases, leaving 14 bases between them. This CDR3 spans 14 amino acids. In nucleotides, the CDR3 is TGTGCCAGCAGCCTGAGGAGGCCGAGAAACACCATATATTTT. It codes for CASSLRRPRNTIYF.

The chain joins TRBV9 to TRBJ2-2; 14 nucleotides match TRBD2. Looked up from germline, CDR1 is SGDLS and CDR2 is YYNGEE. The J segment lost 7 bases and the V segment lost 5 bases, leaving 13 bases of the junction unmatched. This CDR3 is 18 amino acids long. The DNA of the CDR3 is TGTGCCAGCAGTGACGGGACTAGCGGGAGCGGGCTTTACGGGGAGCTGTTTTTT. It encodes CASSDGTSGSGLYGELFF.

The J gene is TRBJ1-5, the V gene TRBV4-1; tentative D call: TRBD1 (6 bases). The V end was cut by 4 bases, the J end by 7 bases, with 14 bases between. In germline, CDR1 is MGHRA, CDR2 YSYEKL. The CDR3 is 14 residues long. The CDR3 is CASSRAGVLQPQHF. The CDR3 DNA sequence: TGCGCCAGCAGCCGAGCAGGGGTTCTACAGCCCCAGCATTTT.

V usage is TRBV6-5 and J usage is TRBJ2-7; 7 bases line up with TRBD1. Per germline, CDR1 MNHEY and CDR2 SVGAGI. This CDR3 is 14 amino acids long. The V segment lost 5 bases and the J segment 5 bases; nucleotides outside the gene matches: 9. The CDR3: CASSTRTGGHEQYF. The CDR3, as DNA: TGTGCCAGCAGTACTAGGACAGGCGGCCACGAGCAGTACTTC.

Written as DNA, the CDR3 is TGTGCCAGCGCCCCTGGGGGGGCCGGCGGGGAGCTGTTTTTT. Translation: CASAPGGAGGELFF. The rearrangement links TRBV6-5 to TRBJ2-2, with D perhaps matching TRBD2 (7 bases). CDR1 and CDR2 (germline): MNHEY, SVGAGI. The germline V and J ends were trimmed by 8 bases and 7 bases, with 17 bases remaining between them. This CDR3 spans 14 amino acids.

This chain connects TRBV19 to TRBJ2-1; TRBD1 aligns across 9 bases. The CDR3 contains 15 residues. CDR1 is LNHDA and CDR2 is SQIVND in the germline V gene (reference sequence). The V segment lost 6 bases and the J segment 0 bases; nucleotides outside the gene matches: 3. Written as DNA, the CDR3 is TGTGCCAGTAGGGACAGGGGAATCTCCTACAATGAGCAGTTCTTC. Translating gives CASRDRGISYNEQFF.

The chain combines TRBV5-1 with TRBJ2-1, with 7 bases fitting TRBD2. Trimming took 2 bases from V and 0 from J; bases not matched to a gene: 2. CDR3 length equals 15 residues. Germline lookup yields CDR1 SGHRS and CDR2 YFSETQ. CDR3 nucleotides: TGCGCCAGCAGCTTCTCGGGGGGCTCCTACAATGAGCAGTTCTTC. Its translation: CASSFSGGSYNEQFF.

The V and J genes are TRBV18 and TRBJ2-6, with TRBD1 identical over 7 bases. V shed 6 bases and J 0 bases; nucleotides not matched to a gene: 8. The CDR3 totals 17 residues. Germline values: CDR1 KGHSH, CDR2 LQKENI. CDR3: CASSLGDSFSGANVLTF. The CDR3 region has the DNA TGTGCCAGCTCGTTGGGGGACAGCTTCTCTGGGGCCAACGTCCTGACTTTC.

This clone was counted once. The chain recombines TRBV5-4 with TRBJ1-4; tentative D call: TRBD1 (5 bases). Germline assignment: CDR1 SGHNT and CDR2 YYREEE (reference sequence). Trimming pared 2 bases from V and 4 bases from J, leaving 12 bases between. The CDR3 runs 15 residues. In DNA, the CDR3 is TGTGCCAGCAGCTTAAGTAGGCAGGGTAATGAAAAACTGTTTTTT. Its protein is CASSLSRQGNEKLFF.

This chain connects TRBV11-3 to TRBJ2-3; 8 nucleotides align to TRBD2. The CDR3 is 16 amino acids. Per the germline V gene, CDR1 is SGHNT and CDR2 is YENEEA. With 1 base clipped from V and 6 bases from J, the junction kept 9 bases outside the gene matches. The CDR3 loop is CASSLGASGLLDTQYF. CDR3 nucleotide sequence: TGTGCCAGCAGCTTAGGTGCTAGCGGGCTGCTCGATACGCAGTATTTT.

This clone was observed a single time. V is TRBV5-1 and J is TRBJ1-2; 8 bases fit TRBD1. The CDR3 runs to 11 residues. Germline trimming cut 7 bases from V and 7 bases from J; bases unmatched to any gene: 3. CDR1 is SGHRS and CDR2 is YFSETQ in the germline V gene. CDR3 residues: CASRTGIGYTF. The DNA for the CDR3 is TGCGCCAGCCGGACAGGGATTGGCTACACCTTC. Full variable domain (outside the CDR3, taken from reference TRBV5-1 and TRBJ1-2): KAGVTQTPRYLIKTRGQQVTLSCSPISGHRSVSWYQQTPGQGLQFLFEYFSETQRNKGNFPGRFSGRQFSNSRSEMNVSTLELGDSALYLCASRTGIGYTFGSGTRLTVV.

J is TRBJ1-1 and V is TRBV7-9; TRBD1 matches at 8 bases. Germline lookup yields CDR1 SEHNR and CDR2 FQNEAQ (reference sequence). This CDR3 spans 13 amino acids. Trimming cost V 2 bases and J 10 bases; bases outside gene matches: 6. The CDR3 sequence is CASSLKTGGRAFF. CDR3 in DNA: TGTGCCAGCAGCTTAAAAACAGGGGGGAGAGCTTTCTTT.

The table lists this clone with a count of one. The rearrangement links TRBV18 to TRBJ2-5; 7 bases are a match to TRBD1. V lost 5 bases and J lost 1; bases outside the gene matches: 1. The length of the CDR3 is 13 residues. CDR1 and CDR2 from the germline V gene are KGHSH and LQKENI. The CDR3 here is CASSRDSQETQYF. The CDR3 DNA sequence: TGTGCCAGCTCAAGGGACAGCCAAGAGACCCAGTACTTC. The whole variable domain, filled in from reference TRBV18 and TRBJ2-5, reads NAGVMQNPRHLVRRRGQEARLRCSPMKGHSHVYWYRQLPEEGLKFMVYLQKENIIDESGMPKERFSAEFPKEGPSILRIQQVVRGDSAAYFCASSRDSQETQYFGPGTRLLVL.

The chain carries TRBV28 and TRBJ1-1; D is ambiguous. Deletions cut 8 bases from V and 5 bases from J, with 9 bases between. The CDR3 covers 11 residues. The V gene's germline CDR1 is MDHEN and CDR2 SYDVKM. In DNA, the CDR3 is TGTGCCAGCTTAGCGAGGACTGAAGCTTTCTTT. It codes for CASLARTEAFF.

The J gene is TRBJ1-4, the V gene TRBV9; D is uncertain. CDR3 size: 13 residues. CDR1 is SGDLS and CDR2 is YYNGEE in the germline V gene. Deletions cut 4 bases from V and 12 bases from J, with 16 bases between. The CDR3 DNA sequence: TGTGCCAGCAGCCTAAGCTATTACGGGGAACTGTTTTTT. It translates to CASSLSYYGELFF.